The sequence of this TCR beta chain was determined in a study of response to subunit inactivated influenza vaccine. Trimming removed 2 bases at V and 7 bases at J, with 11 bases between. Germline V lookup: CDR1 SGHRS, CDR2 YFSETQ. The CDR3 runs 13 residues. The study, taken as a whole, reports: It was the authors' suggestion that each seasonal influenza vaccination recruits few new T cells.

The table lists this clonotype with many counts. Its antigen is unknown. TCRdb passed the RT-PCR reads through MiXCR, listing each CDR3 protein once. Of around 520,000 distinct CDR3 sequences listed, over 25% were seen once; the top ten hold around 1.8%. The TCR comes from a man in his fifties who received an inactivated influenza vaccine. The chain links TRBV5-1 to TRBJ2-3; D is unclear. The sequences come from CD4+ T cells sorted from PBMCs, collected around 5 days after vaccination. CDR3: CASSFSLENTQYF. DNA for the CDR3: TGCGCCAGCAGCTTCAGCCTAGAAAATACGCAGTATTTT.